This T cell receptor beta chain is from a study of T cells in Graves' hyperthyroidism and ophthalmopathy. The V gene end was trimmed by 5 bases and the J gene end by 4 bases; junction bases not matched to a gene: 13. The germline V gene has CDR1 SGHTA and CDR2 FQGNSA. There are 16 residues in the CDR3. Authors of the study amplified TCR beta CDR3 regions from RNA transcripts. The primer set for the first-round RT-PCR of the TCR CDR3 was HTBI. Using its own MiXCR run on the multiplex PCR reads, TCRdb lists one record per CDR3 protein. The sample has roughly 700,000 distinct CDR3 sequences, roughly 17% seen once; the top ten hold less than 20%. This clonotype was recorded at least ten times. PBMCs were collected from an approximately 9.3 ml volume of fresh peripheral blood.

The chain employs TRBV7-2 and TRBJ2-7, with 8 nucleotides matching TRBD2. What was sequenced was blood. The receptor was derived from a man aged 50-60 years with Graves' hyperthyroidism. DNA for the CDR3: TGTGCCAGCAGCATGCAGATAAGCGGGAGATTATACGAGCAGTACTTC. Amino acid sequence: CASSMQISGRLYEQYF.